These 10 T cell receptor beta chains were sequenced from one sample in a study of T cell responses to AZD1222 COVID-19 vaccine. Some clones are missing from TCRdb's copy, which holds only in-frame ones; the method was immunoSEQ multiplex PCR. Among 100,000 to 150,000 clones listed, roughly 93% were seen once. Source: peripheral blood, taken on day 0 of AZD1222 vaccination. The receptors derive from an adult in good health.

CDR3 in amino acids: CASSQALGLGQETQYF. For the CDR3, the DNA is TGTGCCAGCAGCCAAGCTTTGGGGCTAGGCCAAGAGACCCAGTACTTC. The J gene is TRBJ2-5, the V gene TRBV3-1 (or the pseudogene TRBV3-2); maybe TRBD1 (5 bases). The CDR3 covers 16 residues. Germline V lookup: CDR1 LGHDT, CDR2 YNNKEL (reference sequence). Trimming removed 1 base from V and 1 base from J, with 13 bases in between.

This chain links TRBV18 with TRBJ1-5; D remains unclear. The CDR3 runs to 13 residues. Germline assignment: CDR1 KGHSH and CDR2 LQKENI. Trimming cost V 5 bases and J 5 bases, with 10 bases left between them. CDR3 residues: CASSGMADQPQHF. The CDR3 DNA sequence: TGTGCCAGCTCAGGGATGGCGGATCAGCCCCAGCATTTT.

This sequence joins TRBV7-9 and TRBJ2-2; TRBD1 matches 9 bases. Trimming at V came to 5 bases and at J to 3 bases, leaving 7 bases not matched to a gene. The CDR3 length is 16 residues. The V gene's germline CDR1 is SEHNR and CDR2 FQNEAQ (reference sequence). In DNA form, the CDR3 reads TGTGCCAGCAGCCCTGGACAGGGGAAATACACCGGGGAGCTGTTTTTT. It encodes CASSPGQGKYTGELFF.

The J gene is TRBJ1-1, the V gene TRBV6-2 or TRBV6-3, with D tentatively TRBD1 (5 bases). This CDR3 region has 11 residues. Germline V gene sequence: CDR1 MNHEY, CDR2 SVGEGT. Trimming took off 6 bases at V and 10 bases at J, with 12 bases between the two ends. CDR3 region: CASSTGTGAFF. CDR3 DNA: TGTGCCAGCAGCACCGGGACCGGAGCTTTCTTT.

The V gene is TRBV7-3, the J gene TRBJ2-6, with no clear D. The CDR3 extends over 15 amino acids. Germline V gene sequence: CDR1 SGHTA, CDR2 FQGTGA. V lost 5 bases, J lost 4 bases, and 12 bases lay in between. CDR3 residues: CASSQPTSGANVLTF. CDR3 DNA: TGTGCCAGCAGCCAGCCGACGTCGGGGGCCAACGTCCTGACTTTC.

The chain carries TRBV5-6 and TRBJ2-4; D not resolved. The ends were cut back, 4 bases at V and 4 bases at J, with 18 bases in the middle. CDR1 SGHDT and CDR2 YYEEEE come from the germline V gene. CDR3 length equals 16 residues. The CDR3 nucleotides read TGTGCCAGCAGCGCCCGAATCGACATCGGGAAAAACATTCAGTACTTC. Its protein product is CASSARIDIGKNIQYF.

The rearrangement joins TRBV4-2 to TRBJ2-7; D call uncertain. CDR1 and CDR2 from the germline V gene are LGHNA and YNFKEQ. The germline V and J ends were trimmed by 0 bases and 3 bases, with 6 bases remaining between them. The CDR3 extends over 13 amino acids. The CDR3 DNA follows: TGTGCCAGCAGCCAAGATATTAGCTACGAGCAGTACTTC. This sequence encodes CASSQDISYEQYF.

The rearrangement joins TRBV15 to TRBJ2-7; D remains ambiguous. Trimming removed 1 base from V and 6 bases from J, with 13 bases in between. The germline V gene encodes CDR1 LNHNV and CDR2 YYDKDF (reference sequence). The CDR3 sequence is 14 residues long. The CDR3 here is CATSRGVPHGEQYF. CDR3 DNA sequence: TGTGCCACCAGCAGAGGGGTCCCGCACGGCGAGCAGTACTTC.

The genes are TRBV18 and TRBJ1-5; D not resolved. The germline V gene encodes CDR1 KGHSH and CDR2 LQKENI. There are 15 residues in the CDR3. The germline V and J ends were trimmed by 2 bases and 2 bases, with 10 bases remaining between them. The CDR3: CASSPFQMGNQPQHF. CDR3 sequence (DNA): TGTGCCAGCTCACCATTCCAAATGGGCAATCAGCCCCAGCATTTT.

About this clone itself: The sample holds other DNA sequences that translate to the same CDR3. The rearrangement links TRBV18 to TRBJ2-3, with D unclear. The CDR3 is 11 residues long. Per the germline V gene, CDR1 is KGHSH and CDR2 is LQKENI. V dropped 3 bases and J dropped 5 bases, with 3 bases sitting between them. This chain's CDR3 is CASSPGDTQYF. CDR3 DNA sequence: TGTGCCAGCTCACCCGGAGATACGCAGTATTTT.